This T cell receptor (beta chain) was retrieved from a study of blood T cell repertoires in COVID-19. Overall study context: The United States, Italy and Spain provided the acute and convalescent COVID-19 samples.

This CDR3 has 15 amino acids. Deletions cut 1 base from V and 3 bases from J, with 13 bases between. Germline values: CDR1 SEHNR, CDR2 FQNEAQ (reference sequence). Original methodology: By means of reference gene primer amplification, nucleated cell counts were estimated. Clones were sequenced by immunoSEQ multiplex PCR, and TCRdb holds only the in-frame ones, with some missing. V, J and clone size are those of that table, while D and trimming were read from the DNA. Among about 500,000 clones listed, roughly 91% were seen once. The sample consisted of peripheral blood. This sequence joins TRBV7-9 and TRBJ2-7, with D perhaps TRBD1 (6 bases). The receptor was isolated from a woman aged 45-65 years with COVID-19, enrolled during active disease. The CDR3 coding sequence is TGTGCCAGCAGCTTAGGATCGAACAGGGACTACGAGCAGTACTTC. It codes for CASSLGSNRDYEQYF.